This T cell receptor beta chain was retrieved from a study of post-analysis software for immune sequencing data. Regarding the study as a whole: Controls had lower frequencies than patients of about 5 TRBV segments, which included TRBV5-6, TRBV5-1 and TRBV20-1. Samples from a shared batch, those prepared together, strongly co-clustered by F measure. The study found significantly lower normalized Chao1 diversity in multiple sclerosis patients than in controls.

The CDR3 loop spans 16 amino acids. Germline assignment: CDR1 MGHRA and CDR2 YSYEKL. Turning to this clonotype: Its antigen remains unidentified. A much larger clone differs by one base, so this may be a read error.

cDNA libraries of TCR beta carried unique molecular identifiers. Input of roughly 0.85 to 11 million T cells yielded a few hundred thousand cDNA molecules. From the PCR reads, TCRdb called clonotypes with MiXCR, one entry per CDR3 protein. The sample lists 250,000 to 300,000 distinct CDR3 sequences; around 34% were seen once. Sequencing used blood. The chain is built from TRBV4-1 and TRBJ1-4; no clear D gene. The clonotype originates from a girl aged 10-17 years with multiple sclerosis. This CDR3 reads CASSQVLSRTNEKLYF. As DNA, the CDR3 is TGCGCCAGCAGCCAAGTTCTATCCCGAACTAATGAAAAACTGTATTTT.